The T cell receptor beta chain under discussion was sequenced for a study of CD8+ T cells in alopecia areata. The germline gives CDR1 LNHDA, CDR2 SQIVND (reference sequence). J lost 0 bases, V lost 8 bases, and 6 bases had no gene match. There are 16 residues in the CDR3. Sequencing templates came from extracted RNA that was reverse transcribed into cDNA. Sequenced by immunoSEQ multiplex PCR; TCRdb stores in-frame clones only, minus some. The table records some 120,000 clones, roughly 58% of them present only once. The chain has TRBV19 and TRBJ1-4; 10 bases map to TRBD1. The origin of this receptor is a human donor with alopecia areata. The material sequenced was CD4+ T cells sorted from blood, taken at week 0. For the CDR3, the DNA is TGTGCCAGTTCGGGACAGGGGATCTCAACTAATGAAAAACTGTTTTTT. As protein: CASSGQGISTNEKLFF. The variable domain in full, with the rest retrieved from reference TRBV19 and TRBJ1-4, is DGGITQSPKYLFRKEGQNVTLSCEQNLNHDAMYWYRQDPGQGLRLIYYSQIVNDFQKGDIAEGYSVSREKKESFPLTVTSAQKNPTAFYLCASSGQGISTNEKLFFGSGTQLSVL.